The 9 T cell receptor beta chains reported below all come from one sample, sequenced in a study of shared clonotypes between healthy human individuals. TCRdb's copy holds only in-frame clones and misses some; the assay was immunoSEQ multiplex PCR. Of about 1.1 million clones detected, 60% to 80% appear once; the ten largest clones hold about 0.94%. The sequenced sample consisted of memory CD4+ T cells from PBMCs. Subset meaning: CD45RA-negative fraction. The receptor set was obtained from a man younger than 30 in good health. Some clones in this sample may be carry-over from other donors' samples.

The chain carries TRBV5-4 and TRBJ2-7, with 11 bases that match TRBD1. This CDR3 comprises 13 residues. The germline CDR1 and CDR2 sequences are SGHNT and YYREEE (reference sequence). After removal of 3 bases from V and 7 bases from J, the junction contained 3 bases not matched to a gene. The CDR3 loop reads CASSWTGGEEQYF. DNA for the CDR3: TGTGCCAGCAGCTGGACAGGGGGCGAGGAGCAGTACTTC.

This chain joins TRBV9 and TRBJ2-7, with no clear D. Trimming took off 3 bases at V and 2 bases at J, with 12 bases between the two ends. Germline lookup yields CDR1 SGDLS and CDR2 YYNGEE. The CDR3 covers 14 residues. The CDR3 spells CASSDSTGTYEQYF. DNA of the CDR3: TGTGCCAGCAGCGATTCGACTGGCACCTACGAGCAGTACTTC.

The rearrangement joins TRBV7-2 to TRBJ2-2, with 8 bases that match TRBD1. Germline CDR1 reads SGHTA; CDR2 reads FQGNSA. The CDR3 runs 16 residues. With V trimmed by 5 bases and J by 0 bases, 5 bases remained unmatched. CDR3 sequence: CASSRGQGTNTGELFF. The CDR3 DNA sequence: TGTGCCAGCAGCCGCGGACAGGGTACGAACACCGGGGAGCTGTTTTTT.

The genes are TRBV28 and TRBJ2-7, with 8 bases fitting TRBD1. This CDR3 comprises 14 residues. The junction had 9 bases not matched to a gene; V was cut back by 4 bases and J by 7 bases. Germline V gene data show CDR1 as MDHEN and CDR2 as SYDVKM. The CDR3 region has the DNA TGTGCCAGCAGTTATGGCAGGGGGCTGGGTGAGCAGTACTTC. It translates to CASSYGRGLGEQYF.

This chain uses TRBV28 with TRBJ1-1, with TRBD1 as a possible D gene (6 bases). Per the germline V gene, CDR1 is MDHEN and CDR2 is SYDVKM. V was cut by 9 bases and J by 5 bases, with 16 bases left in between. This CDR3 region has 13 residues. CDR3 nucleotides: TGTGCCAGAACCACGGACAGCCTTACTGAAGCTTTCTTT. It encodes CARTTDSLTEAFF.

V is TRBV28 and J is TRBJ2-7; TRBD1 agrees at 8 bases. V was pared by 7 bases and J by 1 base, with 9 bases of the junction left unmatched. Germline V CDR1 and CDR2: MDHEN, SYDVKM. This CDR3 comprises 15 residues. The DNA for the CDR3 is TGTGCCAGCACCCCCGGGACAGGCAAGTCCTACGAGCAGTACTTC. This sequence encodes CASTPGTGKSYEQYF. The whole variable domain, remainder taken from reference TRBV28 and TRBJ2-7, is DVKVTQSSRYLVKRTGEKVFLECVQDMDHENMFWYRQDPGLGLRLIYFSYDVKMKEKGDIPEGYSVSREKKERFSLILESASTNQTSMYLCASTPGTGKSYEQYFGPGTRLTVT.

A few counts support this clone. The chain links TRBV15 to TRBJ1-3, with unresolved D. This CDR3 is 13 amino acids long. Germline V gene lookup returns CDR1 LNHNV and CDR2 YYDKDF (reference sequence). V gave up 5 bases and J gave up 0 bases, with 5 bases separating them. CDR3 sequence: CATSLISGNTIYF. The CDR3 region has the DNA TGTGCCACCAGCCTAATCTCTGGAAACACCATATATTTT. The full variable domain, completed using reference TRBV15 and TRBJ1-3, is DAMVIQNPRYQVTQFGKPVTLSCSQTLNHNVMYWYQQKSSQAPKLLFHYYDKDFNNEADTPDNFQSRRPNTSFCFLDIRSPGLGDTAMYLCATSLISGNTIYFGEGSWLTVV.

This clone was counted a single time. The J gene is TRBJ2-3, the V gene TRBV5-1, with 7 nucleotides matching TRBD1. The CDR3 totals 13 residues. From germline, CDR1 is SGHRS and CDR2 YFSETQ. The ends lost 3 bases at V and 6 bases at J; junction bases unmatched: 4. The CDR3 DNA sequence: TGCGCCAGCAGCTCCAACAGGGGCGATACGCAGTATTTT. Its translation: CASSSNRGDTQYF.

This clone was seen only once. In DNA, the CDR3 is TGTGCCAGCTCACCACCGAGGGGCCAGGGTGTCTACGAGCAGTACTTC. Protein product: CASSPPRGQGVYEQYF. The chain links TRBV18 to TRBJ2-7, with D perhaps assigned TRBD1 or TRBD2 (5 bases each). The CDR3 consists of 16 residues. CDR1 is KGHSH, CDR2 LQKENI, per germline. V was trimmed by 0 bases and J by 3 bases, leaving 15 bases between them. The whole variable domain, filled in from reference TRBV18 and TRBJ2-7, reads NAGVMQNPRHLVRRRGQEARLRCSPMKGHSHVYWYRQLPEEGLKFMVYLQKENIIDESGMPKERFSAEFPKEGPSILRIQQVVRGDSAAYFCASSPPRGQGVYEQYFGPGTRLTVT.